This T cell receptor (beta chain) was profiled in a study of T cells after yellow fever vaccination. Findings of the study overall: High-abundance clonotypes from the bulk population could contaminate FACS-sorted repertoires. It was a small share of clonotypes that appeared in both CD4 and CD8 compartments. Peaking on day 5 versus 15, the secondary response was faster but weaker.

One entry per CDR3 protein, called by TCRdb with MiXCR from the 5' RACE reads. The sample has a few hundred thousand distinct CDR3 sequences, around 6.7% seen once. V trimming: 6 bases; J trimming: 0 bases; junction bases outside the gene matches: 12. CDR3 length equals 18 residues. Germline values: CDR1 SGDLS, CDR2 YYNGEE. This clonotype was observed a handful of times. Its antigen is not identified. This sample comprised CD4+ T cells sorted from PBMCs, obtained on the day of the yellow fever booster vaccination. The TCR sequence derives from a man under 40 who received the YFV17D yellow fever vaccine. The rearrangement joins TRBV9 to TRBJ2-1; 10 nucleotides align to TRBD2. DNA of the CDR3: TGTGCCAGCAACTCGGGTAAACCTAGCGGGAGCTCCTACAATGAGCAGTTCTTC. Amino acid sequence: CASNSGKPSGSSYNEQFF.